This entry describes one TCR beta chain. The antigen is unknown. CD4+ T cells that had been cultured provided DNA sequenced with the Oncomine TCR Beta short-read assay. From the PCR reads, TCRdb called clonotypes with MiXCR, one entry per CDR3 protein. The sample carries roughly 11,000 distinct CDR3 sequences, over 50% recorded once. Specified treatment: roughly 10-day PBMC culture with coronavirus spike peptide pools or control peptides (ViraFEST assay). Days 3 and 7 were when half the medium was replaced with fresh IL-2 medium. This sample was included in a study of vaccination and CD4 T cells after COVID-19. On the study more broadly: The convalescent group had six males, four females, seven Caucasians, two Asians, one multiracial. Overlapping peptides covering the spike proteins of SARS-CoV-2, HCoV-NL63, HCoV-OC43 and HCoV-229E were added to stimulate cells. For post-vaccine samples, collection took place a median about 70 days after dose two, ranging from 14 to 241.

J gave up 0 bases and V 5 bases, and 6 bases lay outside the gene matches. The CDR3 contains 16 residues. The V gene's germline CDR1 is KGHDR and CDR2 SFDVKD. This sequence was found in a human donor who had recovered from COVID-19. The sequenced sample was CD4+ T cells from blood, cultured in vitro. This chain connects TRBV24-1 to TRBJ2-4; TRBD2 agrees at 7 bases. The CDR3 nucleotides read TGTGCCACCAGTGCGGGGGGAGGGGCAGCCAAAAACATTCAGTACTTC. Protein: CATSAGGGAAKNIQYF.